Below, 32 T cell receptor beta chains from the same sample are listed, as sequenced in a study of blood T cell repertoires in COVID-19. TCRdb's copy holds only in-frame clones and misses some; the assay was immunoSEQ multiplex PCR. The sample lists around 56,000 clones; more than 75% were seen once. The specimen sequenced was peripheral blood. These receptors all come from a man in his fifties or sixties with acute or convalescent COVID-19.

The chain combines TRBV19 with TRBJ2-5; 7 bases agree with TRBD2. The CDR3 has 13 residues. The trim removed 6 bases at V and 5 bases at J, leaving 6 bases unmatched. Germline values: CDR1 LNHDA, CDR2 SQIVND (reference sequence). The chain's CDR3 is CASRYTGGETQYF. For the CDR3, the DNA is TGTGCCAGTAGGTACACCGGGGGGGAGACCCAGTACTTC.

CDR3 coding DNA: TGTGCCAGCAGGTTGGGGTCGACAGACACTGAAGCTTTCTTT. As protein: CASRLGSTDTEAFF. The rearrangement joins TRBV6-6 to TRBJ1-1, with a possible D match to TRBD1 (5 bases). CDR1 is MNHNY and CDR2 is SVGAGI in the germline V gene (reference sequence). V gave up 6 bases and J gave up 3 bases, with 14 bases separating them. This CDR3 has 14 residues.

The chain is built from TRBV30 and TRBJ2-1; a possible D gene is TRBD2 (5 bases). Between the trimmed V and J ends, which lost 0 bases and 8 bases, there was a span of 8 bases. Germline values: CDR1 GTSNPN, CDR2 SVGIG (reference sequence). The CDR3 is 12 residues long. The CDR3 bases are TGTGCCTGGAGTGTACGGGGATATGAGCAGTTCTTC. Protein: CAWSVRGYEQFF.

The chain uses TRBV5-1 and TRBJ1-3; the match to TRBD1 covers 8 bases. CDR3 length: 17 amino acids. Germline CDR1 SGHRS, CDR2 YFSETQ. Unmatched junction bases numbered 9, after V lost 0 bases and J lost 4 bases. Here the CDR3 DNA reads TGCGCCAGCAGCTTGGATTATCGGACAGGGTCCGGAAACACCATATATTTT. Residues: CASSLDYRTGSGNTIYF. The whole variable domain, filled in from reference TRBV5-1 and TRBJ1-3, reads KAGVTQTPRYLIKTRGQQVTLSCSPISGHRSVSWYQQTPGQGLQFLFEYFSETQRNKGNFPGRFSGRQFSNSRSEMNVSTLELGDSALYLCASSLDYRTGSGNTIYFGEGSWLTVV.

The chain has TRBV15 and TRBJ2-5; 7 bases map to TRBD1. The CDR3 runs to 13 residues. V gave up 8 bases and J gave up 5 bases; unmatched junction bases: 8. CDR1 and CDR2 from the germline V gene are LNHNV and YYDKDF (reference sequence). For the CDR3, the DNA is TGTGCCACCGAGGGGGCCGGCCGGGAGACCCAGTACTTC. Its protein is CATEGAGRETQYF.

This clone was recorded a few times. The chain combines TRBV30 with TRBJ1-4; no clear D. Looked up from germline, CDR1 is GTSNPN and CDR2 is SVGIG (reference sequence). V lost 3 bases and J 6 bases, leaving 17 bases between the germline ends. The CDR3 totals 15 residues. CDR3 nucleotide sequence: TGTGCCTGGAGCCCCCGGGGAATCGGATATGAAAAACTGTTTTTT. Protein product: CAWSPRGIGYEKLFF.

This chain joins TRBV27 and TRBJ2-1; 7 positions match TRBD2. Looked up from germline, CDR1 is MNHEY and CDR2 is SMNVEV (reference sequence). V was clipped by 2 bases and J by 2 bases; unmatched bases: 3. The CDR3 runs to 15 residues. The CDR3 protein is CASSLGGDAYNEQFF. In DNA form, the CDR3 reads TGTGCCAGCAGTTTAGGGGGGGACGCCTACAATGAGCAGTTCTTC.

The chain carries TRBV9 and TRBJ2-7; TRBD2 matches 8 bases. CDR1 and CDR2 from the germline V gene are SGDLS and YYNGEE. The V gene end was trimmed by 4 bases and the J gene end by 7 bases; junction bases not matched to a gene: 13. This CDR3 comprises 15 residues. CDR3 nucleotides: TGTGCCAGCAGCCCCACCGGGACTAGGCCCTGGGAGCAGTACTTC. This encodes CASSPTGTRPWEQYF.

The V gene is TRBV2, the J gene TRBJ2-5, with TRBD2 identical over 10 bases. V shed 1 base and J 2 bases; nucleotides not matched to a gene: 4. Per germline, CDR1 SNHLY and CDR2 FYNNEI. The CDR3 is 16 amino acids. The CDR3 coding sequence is TGTGCCAGCAGTGAAGGCCGACTAGCGGGTCAAGAGACCCAGTACTTC. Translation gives CASSEGRLAGQETQYF.

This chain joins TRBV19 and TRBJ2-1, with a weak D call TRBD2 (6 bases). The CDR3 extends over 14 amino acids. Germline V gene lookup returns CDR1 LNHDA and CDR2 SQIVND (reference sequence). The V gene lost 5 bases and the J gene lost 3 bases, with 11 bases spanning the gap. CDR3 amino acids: CASSGGIYYNEQFF. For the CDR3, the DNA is TGTGCCAGTAGTGGAGGGATTTACTACAATGAGCAGTTCTTC.

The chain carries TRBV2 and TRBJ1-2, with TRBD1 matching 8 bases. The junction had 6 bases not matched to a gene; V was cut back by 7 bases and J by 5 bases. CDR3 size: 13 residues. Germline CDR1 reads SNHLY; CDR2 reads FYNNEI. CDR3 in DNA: TGTGCCAGCATCCCGACAGGGGTTTATGGCTACACCTTC. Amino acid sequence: CASIPTGVYGYTF.

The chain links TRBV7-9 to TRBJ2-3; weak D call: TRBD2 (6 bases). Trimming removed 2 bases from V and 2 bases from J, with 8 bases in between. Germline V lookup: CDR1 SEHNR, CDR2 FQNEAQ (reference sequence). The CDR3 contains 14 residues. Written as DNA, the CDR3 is TGTGCCAGCAGCTTACGCGGGGACACAGATACGCAGTATTTT. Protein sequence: CASSLRGDTDTQYF.

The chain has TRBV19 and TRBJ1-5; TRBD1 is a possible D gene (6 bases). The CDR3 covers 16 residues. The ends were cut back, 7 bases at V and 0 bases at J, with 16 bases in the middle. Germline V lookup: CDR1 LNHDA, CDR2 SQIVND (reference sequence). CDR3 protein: CASTEDSLNSNQPQHF. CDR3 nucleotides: TGTGCCAGTACCGAGGACAGTCTAAATAGCAATCAGCCCCAGCATTTT.

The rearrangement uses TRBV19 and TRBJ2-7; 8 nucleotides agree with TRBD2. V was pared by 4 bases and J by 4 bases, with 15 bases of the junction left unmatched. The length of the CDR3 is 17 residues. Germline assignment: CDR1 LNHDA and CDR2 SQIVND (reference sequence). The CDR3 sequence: CASSKGPLAGGVYEQYF. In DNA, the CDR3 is TGTGCCAGTAGTAAGGGTCCCCTTGCGGGGGGTGTATACGAGCAGTACTTC.

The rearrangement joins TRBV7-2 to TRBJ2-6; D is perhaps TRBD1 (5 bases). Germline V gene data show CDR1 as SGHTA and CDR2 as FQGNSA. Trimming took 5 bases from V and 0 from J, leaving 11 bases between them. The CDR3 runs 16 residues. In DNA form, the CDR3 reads TGTGCCAGCAGCCCCCAGGGAAGCTCTGGGGCCAACGTCCTGACTTTC. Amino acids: CASSPQGSSGANVLTF.

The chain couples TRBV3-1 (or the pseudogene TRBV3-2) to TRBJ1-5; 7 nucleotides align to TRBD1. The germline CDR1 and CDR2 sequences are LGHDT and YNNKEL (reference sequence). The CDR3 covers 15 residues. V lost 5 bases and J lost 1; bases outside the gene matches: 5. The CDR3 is CASSKGDRSNQPQHF. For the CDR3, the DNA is TGTGCCAGCAGCAAAGGGGACAGAAGCAATCAGCCCCAGCATTTT.

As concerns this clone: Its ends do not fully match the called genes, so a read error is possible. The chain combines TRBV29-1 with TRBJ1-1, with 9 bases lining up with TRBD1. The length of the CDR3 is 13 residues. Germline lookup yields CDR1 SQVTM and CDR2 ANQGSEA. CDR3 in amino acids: CSVRTGVNTEAFF. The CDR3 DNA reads TGCAGCGTGCGGACAGGGGTGAATACTGAAGCTTTCTTT.

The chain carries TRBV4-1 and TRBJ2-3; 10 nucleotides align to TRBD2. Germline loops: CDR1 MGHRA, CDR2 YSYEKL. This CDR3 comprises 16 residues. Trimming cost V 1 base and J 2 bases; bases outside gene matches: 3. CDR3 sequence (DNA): TGCGCCAGCAGCCAAGGGACTAGCGGTTTCACAGATACGCAGTATTTT. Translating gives CASSQGTSGFTDTQYF.

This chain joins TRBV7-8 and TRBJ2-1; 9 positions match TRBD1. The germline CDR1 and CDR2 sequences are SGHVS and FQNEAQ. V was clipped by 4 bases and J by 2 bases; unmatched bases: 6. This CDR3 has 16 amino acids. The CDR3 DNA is TGTGCCAGCAGCTCGCCCAGGGACAGGGCCTACAATGAGCAGTTCTTC. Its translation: CASSSPRDRAYNEQFF.

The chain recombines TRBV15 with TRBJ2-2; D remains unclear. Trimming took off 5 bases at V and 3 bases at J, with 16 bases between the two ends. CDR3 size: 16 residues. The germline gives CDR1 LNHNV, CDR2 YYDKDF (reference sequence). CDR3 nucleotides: TGTGCCACCAGCCTAAAAGCCTACGATTACACCGGGGAGCTGTTTTTT. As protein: CATSLKAYDYTGELFF. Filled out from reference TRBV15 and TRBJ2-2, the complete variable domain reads DAMVIQNPRYQVTQFGKPVTLSCSQTLNHNVMYWYQQKSSQAPKLLFHYYDKDFNNEADTPDNFQSRRPNTSFCFLDIRSPGLGDTAMYLCATSLKAYDYTGELFFGEGSRLTVL.

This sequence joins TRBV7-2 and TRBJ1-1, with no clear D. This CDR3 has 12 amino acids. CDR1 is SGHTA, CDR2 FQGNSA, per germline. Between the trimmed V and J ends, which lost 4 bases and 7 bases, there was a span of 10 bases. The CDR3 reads CASSSPGGEAFF. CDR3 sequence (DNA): TGTGCCAGCAGCTCCCCAGGTGGTGAAGCTTTCTTT.

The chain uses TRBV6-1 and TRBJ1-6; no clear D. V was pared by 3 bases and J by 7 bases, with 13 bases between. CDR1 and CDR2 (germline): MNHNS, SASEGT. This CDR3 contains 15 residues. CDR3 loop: CASSERVDPNSPLHF. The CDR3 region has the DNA TGTGCCAGCAGTGAGAGGGTGGATCCGAATTCACCCCTCCACTTT.

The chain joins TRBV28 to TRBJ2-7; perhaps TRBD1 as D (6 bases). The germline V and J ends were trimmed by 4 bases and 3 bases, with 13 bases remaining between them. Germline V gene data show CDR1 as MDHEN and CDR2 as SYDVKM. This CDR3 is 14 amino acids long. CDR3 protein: CASSSTGPLYEQYF. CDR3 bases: TGTGCCAGCAGTTCAACAGGGCCACTCTACGAGCAGTACTTC.

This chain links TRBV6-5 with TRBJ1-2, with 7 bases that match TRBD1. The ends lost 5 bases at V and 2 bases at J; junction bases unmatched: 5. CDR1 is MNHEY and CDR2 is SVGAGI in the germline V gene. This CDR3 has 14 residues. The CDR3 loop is CASSRGQINYGYTF. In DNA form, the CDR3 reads TGTGCCAGCAGTCGGGGACAGATAAACTATGGCTACACCTTC.

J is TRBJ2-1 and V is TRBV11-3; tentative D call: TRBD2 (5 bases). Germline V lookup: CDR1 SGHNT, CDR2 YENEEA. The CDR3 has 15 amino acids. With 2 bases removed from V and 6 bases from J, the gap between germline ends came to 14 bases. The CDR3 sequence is CASSLFSGGGNEQFF. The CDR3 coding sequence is TGTGCCAGCAGCTTATTCAGCGGCGGTGGCAATGAGCAGTTCTTC. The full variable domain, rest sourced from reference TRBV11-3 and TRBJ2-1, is EAGVVQSPRYKIIEKKQPVAFWCNPISGHNTLYWYLQNLGQGPELLIRYENEEAVDDSQLPKDRFSAERLKGVDSTLKIQPAELGDSAVYLCASSLFSGGGNEQFFGPGTRLTVL.

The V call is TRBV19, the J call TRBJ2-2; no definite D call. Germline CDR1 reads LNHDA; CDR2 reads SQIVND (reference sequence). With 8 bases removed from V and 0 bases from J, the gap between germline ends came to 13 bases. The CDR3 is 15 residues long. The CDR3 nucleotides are TGTGCCAGTCAAAACAGCCAAACGAACACCGGGGAGCTGTTTTTT. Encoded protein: CASQNSQTNTGELFF.

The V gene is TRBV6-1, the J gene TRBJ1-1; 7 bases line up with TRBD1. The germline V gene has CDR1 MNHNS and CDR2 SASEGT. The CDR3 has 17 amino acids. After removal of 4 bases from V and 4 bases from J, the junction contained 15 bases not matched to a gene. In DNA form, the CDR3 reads TGTGCCAGCAGTGCGGACAGGCTGGAAGGGCTGGGCACTGAAGCTTTCTTT. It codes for CASSADRLEGLGTEAFF.

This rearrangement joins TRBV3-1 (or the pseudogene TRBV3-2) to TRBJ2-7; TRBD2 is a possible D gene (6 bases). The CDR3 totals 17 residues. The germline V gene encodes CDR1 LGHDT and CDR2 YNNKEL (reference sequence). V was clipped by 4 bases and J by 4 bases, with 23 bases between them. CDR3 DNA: TGTGCCAGCAGCCCGCGGGTCGGGTTTGGCGGGAATTACGAGCAGTACTTC. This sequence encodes CASSPRVGFGGNYEQYF.

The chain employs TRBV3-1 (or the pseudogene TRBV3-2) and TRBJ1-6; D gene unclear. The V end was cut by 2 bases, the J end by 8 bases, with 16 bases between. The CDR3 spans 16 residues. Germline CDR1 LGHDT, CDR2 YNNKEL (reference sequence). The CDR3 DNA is TGTGCCAGCAGCCAAACCCCCGGTCTATCCGATTCACCCCTCCACTTT. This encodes CASSQTPGLSDSPLHF.

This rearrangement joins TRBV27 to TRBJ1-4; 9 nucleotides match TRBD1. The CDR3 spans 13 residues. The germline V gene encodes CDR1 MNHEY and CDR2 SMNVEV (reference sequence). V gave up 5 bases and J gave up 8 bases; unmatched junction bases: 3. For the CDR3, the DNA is TGTGCCAGCAGTCGCACAGGGGGCGAAAAACTGTTTTTT. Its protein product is CASSRTGGEKLFF.

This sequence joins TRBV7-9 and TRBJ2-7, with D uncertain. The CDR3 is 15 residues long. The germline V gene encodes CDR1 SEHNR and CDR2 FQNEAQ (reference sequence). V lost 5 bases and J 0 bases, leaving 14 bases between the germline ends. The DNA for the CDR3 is TGTGCCAGCAGCCCTATCACAGCCAGCTCCTACGAGCAGTACTTC. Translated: CASSPITASSYEQYF.

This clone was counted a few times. The CDR3 is CASSEGQERFEAFF. CDR3 nucleotide sequence: TGTGCCAGCAGTGAGGGACAGGAAAGATTTGAAGCTTTCTTT. The genes are TRBV28 and TRBJ1-1, with 8 bases fitting TRBD1. The CDR3 covers 14 residues. The trim removed 5 bases at V and 7 bases at J, leaving 9 bases unmatched. Germline V lookup: CDR1 MDHEN, CDR2 SYDVKM.